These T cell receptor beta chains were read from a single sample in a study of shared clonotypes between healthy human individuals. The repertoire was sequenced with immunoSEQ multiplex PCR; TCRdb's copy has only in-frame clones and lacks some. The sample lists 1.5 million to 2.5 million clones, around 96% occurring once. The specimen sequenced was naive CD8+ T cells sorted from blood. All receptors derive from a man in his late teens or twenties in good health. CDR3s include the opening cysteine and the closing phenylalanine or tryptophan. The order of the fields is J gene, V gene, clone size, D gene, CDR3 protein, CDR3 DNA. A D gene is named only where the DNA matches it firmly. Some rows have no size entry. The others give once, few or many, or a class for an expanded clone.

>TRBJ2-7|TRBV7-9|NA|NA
CASRSYSGREQYF
TGTGCCAGCAGGTCATACTCGGGTCGCGAGCAGTACTTC
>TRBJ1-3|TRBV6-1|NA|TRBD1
CASSAGQFSGNTIYF
TGTGCCAGCAGTGCGGGACAGTTCTCTGGAAACACCATATATTTT
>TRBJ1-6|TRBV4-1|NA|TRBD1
CASSQVARQGNSPLHF
TGCGCCAGCAGCCAAGTAGCGAGACAGGGAAATTCACCCCTCCACTTT
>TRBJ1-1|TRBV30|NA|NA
CAWSVQGFNTEAFF
TGTGCCTGGAGTGTTCAAGGATTTAACACTGAAGCTTTCTTT
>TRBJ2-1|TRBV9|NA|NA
CASSVGQGTVSSYNEQFF
TGTGCCAGCAGCGTAGGGCAAGGGACGGTGAGCTCCTACAATGAGCAGTTCTTC
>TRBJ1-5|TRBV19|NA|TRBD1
CASSRGQEGNQPQHF
TGTGCCAGTAGTCGTGGACAGGAGGGCAATCAGCCCCAGCATTTT
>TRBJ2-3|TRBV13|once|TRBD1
CASSSPGTGGAPDTQYF
TGTGCCAGCAGCTCTCCCGGGACAGGGGGCGCCCCAGATACGCAGTATTTT
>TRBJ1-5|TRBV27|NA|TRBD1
CASSLQGPDQPQHF
TGTGCCAGCAGTCTACAGGGGCCGGATCAGCCCCAGCATTTT
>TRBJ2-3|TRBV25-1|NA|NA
CASSDGWLDTQYF
TGTGCCAGCAGTGACGGTTGGCTGGATACGCAGTATTTT
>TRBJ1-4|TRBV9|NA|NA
CASSVGGSPRANEKLFF
TGTGCCAGCAGCGTGGGCGGGTCCCCGCGGGCTAATGAAAAACTGTTTTTT
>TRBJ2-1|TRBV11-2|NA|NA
CASSLTVGSSYNEQFF
TGTGCCAGCAGCTTAACCGTAGGGTCCTCCTACAATGAGCAGTTCTTC
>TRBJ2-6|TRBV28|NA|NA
CASSFRSLEGATGANVLTF
TGTGCCAGCAGTTTCCGCTCTTTGGAGGGGGCGACTGGGGCCAACGTCCTGACTTTC
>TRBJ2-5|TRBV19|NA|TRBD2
CASSFGTSDWETQYF
TGTGCCAGTAGTTTCGGGACTAGCGATTGGGAGACCCAGTACTTC
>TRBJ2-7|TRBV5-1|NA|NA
CASSLRQGEADEQYF
TGCGCCAGCAGCTTGAGGCAGGGCGAAGCAGACGAGCAGTACTTC
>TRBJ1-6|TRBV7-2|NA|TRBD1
CASSQTSLGGPYNSPLHF
TGTGCCAGCAGCCAAACCTCGTTAGGGGGCCCCTATAATTCACCCCTCCACTTT
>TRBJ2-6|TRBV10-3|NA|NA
CAISEGRASGANVLTF
TGTGCCATCAGTGAGGGCAGGGCCTCTGGGGCCAACGTCCTGACTTTC